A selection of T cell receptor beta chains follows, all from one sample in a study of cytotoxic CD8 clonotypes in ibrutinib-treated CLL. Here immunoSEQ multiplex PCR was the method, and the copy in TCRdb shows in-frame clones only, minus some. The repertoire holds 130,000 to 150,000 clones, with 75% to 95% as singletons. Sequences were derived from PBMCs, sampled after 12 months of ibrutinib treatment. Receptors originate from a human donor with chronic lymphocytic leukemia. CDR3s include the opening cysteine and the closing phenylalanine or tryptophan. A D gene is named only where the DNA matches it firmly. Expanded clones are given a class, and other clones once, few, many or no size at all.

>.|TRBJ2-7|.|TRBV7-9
TGTGCCAGCAGCTTTCCCGGGAGAGCCTACGAGCAGTACTTC
CASSFPGRAYEQYF
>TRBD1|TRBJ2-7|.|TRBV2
TGTGCCAGCGGACAGGGACCCTACGAGCAGTACTTC
CASGQGPYEQYF
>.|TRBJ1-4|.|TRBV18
TGTGCCAGCTCACCGGGCTACAGGGAAGTTGATGAAAAACTGTTTTTT
CASSPGYREVDEKLFF
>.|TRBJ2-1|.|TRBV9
TGTGCCAGCAGCGTAGCACGGAGGGGAAACTCCTACAATGAGCAGTTCTTC
CASSVARRGNSYNEQFF
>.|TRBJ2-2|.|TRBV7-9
TGTGCCAGCAGCCCCTCGGCCAGCAGGAACACCGGGGAGCTGTTTTTT
CASSPSASRNTGELFF
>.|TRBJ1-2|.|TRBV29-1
TGCAGCGCGACCGAAAGTTATGGCTACACCTTC
CSATESYGYTF
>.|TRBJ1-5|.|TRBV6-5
TGTGCCAGCAGTCTCAATCAGCCCCAGCATTTT
CASSLNQPQHF
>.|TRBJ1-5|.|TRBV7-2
TGTGCCAGCAGCTCAATTGGAGCAAGTCAGCCCCAGCATTTT
CASSSIGASQPQHF
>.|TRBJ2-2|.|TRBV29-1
TGCAGCGTTCGGCGGGACAACACCGGGGAGCTGTTTTTT
CSVRRDNTGELFF
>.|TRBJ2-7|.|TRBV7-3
TGTGCCAGCAGCTTATACGACGGAACCTACGAGCAGTACTTC
CASSLYDGTYEQYF
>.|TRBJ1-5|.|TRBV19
TGTGCCAGTAGCAAGACAGATTATAGCAATCAGCCCCAGCATTTT
CASSKTDYSNQPQHF
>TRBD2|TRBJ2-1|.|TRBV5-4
TGTGCCAGCAGCCCCGGGACTAGCGGGAGGGCCGGAGATGAGCAGTTCTTC
CASSPGTSGRAGDEQFF
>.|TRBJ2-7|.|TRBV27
TGTGCCAGCAGTTTATCTTGGCGGGCCACCTACGAGCAGTACTTC
CASSLSWRATYEQYF
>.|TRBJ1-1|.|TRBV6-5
TGTGCCAGCAGTTACTCGGCCGTTATGAACACTGAAGCTTTCTTT
CASSYSAVMNTEAFF
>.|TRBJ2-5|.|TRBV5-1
TGCGCCAGCAGCTTGCCATCGGAGACCCAGTACTTC
CASSLPSETQYF
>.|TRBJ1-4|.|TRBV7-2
TGTGCCAGCAGCTTAGTAGCAGTTCTTAATGAAAAACTGTTTTTT
CASSLVAVLNEKLFF
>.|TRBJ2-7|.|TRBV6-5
TGTGCCAGCAGTTACTCGGGGCAGGCTTCCTACGAGCAGTACTTC
CASSYSGQASYEQYF
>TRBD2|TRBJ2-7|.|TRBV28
TGTGCCAGCAGCCTCCCGGGACTAGTATACGAGCAGTACTTC
CASSLPGLVYEQYF
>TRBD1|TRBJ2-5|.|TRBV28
TGTGCCAGCTGGGACAGGGGGAGAGAGACCCAGTACTTC
CASWDRGRETQYF
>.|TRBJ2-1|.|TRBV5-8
TGTGCCAGCAGCTTGGGGGACCCACGAAACTACAATGAGCAGTTCTTC
CASSLGDPRNYNEQFF
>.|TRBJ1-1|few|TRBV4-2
TGTGCCAGCAGCCAAGAGCTCCGATTTAACCTTAACACTGAAGCTTTCTTT
CASSQELRFNLNTEAFF
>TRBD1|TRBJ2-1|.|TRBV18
TGTGCCAGCTCACGGGGACAGGGGGGGAATGAGCAGTTCTTC
CASSRGQGGNEQFF
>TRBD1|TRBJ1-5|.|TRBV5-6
TGTGCCAGCAGCTTGTTGCAGGGGGATCAGCCCCAGCATTTT
CASSLLQGDQPQHF
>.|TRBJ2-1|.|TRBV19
TGTGCCAGTAATGTCGGCGGCAACTCCTACAATGAGCAGTTCTTC
CASNVGGNSYNEQFF
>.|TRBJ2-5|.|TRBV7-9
TGTGCCAGCAGCCCAAAAGAGACCCAGTACTTC
CASSPKETQYF
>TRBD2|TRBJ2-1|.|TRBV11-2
TGTGCCAGCAGCCCCACTCCGGGACTAGCGGACAATGAGCAGTTCTTC
CASSPTPGLADNEQFF
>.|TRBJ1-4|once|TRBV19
TGTGCCAGTAGTCCCGGGAGTTATAATGAAAAACTGTTTTTT
CASSPGSYNEKLFF
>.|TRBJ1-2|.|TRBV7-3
TGTGCCAGCAGCTTAACGGGGGCCAGGGGTGACGATGGCTACACCTTC
CASSLTGARGDDGYTF
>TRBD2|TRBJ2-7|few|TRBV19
TGTGCCAGTAGCCTAGCGGTTGGGGGCTCCTACGAGCAGTACTTC
CASSLAVGGSYEQYF
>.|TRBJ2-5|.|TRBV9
TGTGCCAGCAGCGTAGGTTCAATGCAGGGGAAGGATGAGACCCAGTACTTC
CASSVGSMQGKDETQYF
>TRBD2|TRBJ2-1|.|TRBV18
TGTGCCAGCTCACGACAGACTAGCGGGGTGGGTTCCTACAATGAGCAGTTCTTC
CASSRQTSGVGSYNEQFF
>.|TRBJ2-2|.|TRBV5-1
TGCGCCAGCAGCTTGCTGGGTGATAGTGGCAGGTTGAACACCGGGGAGCTGTTTTTT
CASSLLGDSGRLNTGELFF
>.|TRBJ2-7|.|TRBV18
TGTGCCAGCTCACCTCCCGGAGGGGGCGGATACGAGCAGTACTTC
CASSPPGGGGYEQYF
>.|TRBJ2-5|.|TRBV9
TGTGCCAGCAGCCCCTCCCGGGACGATCAAGAGACCCAGTACTTC
CASSPSRDDQETQYF
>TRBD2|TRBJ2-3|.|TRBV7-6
TGTGCCAGCAGCGCCACTAGCGGGAAGACCGATACGCAGTATTTT
CASSATSGKTDTQYF
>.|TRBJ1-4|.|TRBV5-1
TGCGCCAGCAGCTTGGCCGGGAATAATGAAAAACTGTTTTTT
CASSLAGNNEKLFF
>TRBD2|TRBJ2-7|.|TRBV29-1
TGCAGCGTTGAAGGGTTCATTGGTAGCGGGACACTACTCTCCTACGAGCAGTACTTC
CSVEGFIGSGTLLSYEQYF
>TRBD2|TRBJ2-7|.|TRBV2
TGTGCCGGAGGGAGTAGCGGGATTCGCGAGCAGTACTTC
CAGGSSGIREQYF
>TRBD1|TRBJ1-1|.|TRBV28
TGTGCCAGCAACGACAGGGTTGAAGCTTTCTTT
CASNDRVEAFF
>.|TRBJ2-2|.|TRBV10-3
TGTGCCATCAGTGGATTGGAGGAGACCGGGGAGCTGTTTTTT
CAISGLEETGELFF
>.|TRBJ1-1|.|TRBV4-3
TGCGCCAGCAGCCAAGACAGGGCCTCGAACACTGAAGCTTTCTTT
CASSQDRASNTEAFF
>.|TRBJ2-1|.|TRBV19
TGTGCCAGTAGTATATCCCCTGATAGACTGCTGCTTTCGGATGAGCAGTTCTTC
CASSISPDRLLLSDEQFF
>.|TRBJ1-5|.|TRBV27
TGTGCCAGCAGTTTGGGGCCCCAAACGGATCAGCCCCAGCATTTT
CASSLGPQTDQPQHF
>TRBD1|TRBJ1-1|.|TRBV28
TGTGCCAGCGGGCAGGGGGGTGGCACTGAAGCTTTCTTT
CASGQGGGTEAFF
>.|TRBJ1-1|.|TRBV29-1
TGCAGCGTCGAGGGAGGGGAAGCTTTCTTT
CSVEGGEAFF
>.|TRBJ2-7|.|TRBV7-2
TGTGCCAGCAGCCCCCCGAATTCTCAGGGACCCCCGTGGCAGTACTTC
CASSPPNSQGPPWQYF
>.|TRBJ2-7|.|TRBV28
TGTGCCACTAACGAGCAGTACTTC
CATNEQYF
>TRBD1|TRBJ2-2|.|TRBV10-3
TGTGCCATCAGAGGGGGGACAGGGGAGGACACCGGGGAGCTGTTTTTT
CAIRGGTGEDTGELFF
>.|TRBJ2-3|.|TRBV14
TGTGCCAGCAGCTCCACCACAGATACGCAGTATTTT
CASSSTTDTQYF
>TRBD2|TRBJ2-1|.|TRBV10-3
TGTGCCATCAGTGAATCTAGCGGGAGGATTGAGCAGTTCTTC
CAISESSGRIEQFF
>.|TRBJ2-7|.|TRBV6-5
TGTGCCAGCAGTTACTCGATAATGGGGGCCTACGAGCAGTACTTC
CASSYSIMGAYEQYF